This is a list of T cell receptor beta chains from one sample in a study of blood T cell repertoires in COVID-19. Clones were read by immunoSEQ multiplex PCR, and TCRdb kept only the in-frame ones, dropping some. The sample consists of about 290,000 clones, around four fifths of them appearing once. Sequenced: peripheral blood. These TCRs come from a woman between 50 and 59 years old with active or convalescent COVID-19. Each CDR3 is given with its conserved first and last residue. The D gene is left open where the match is weak. Some rows have no size entry. The others give once, few or many, or a class for an expanded clone.

v_gene,j_gene,abundance,d_gene,CDR3nt,CDR3aa
TRBV29-1,TRBJ2-3,NA,TRBD2,TGCAGCGGTACCTGGACTAGCGGGAGGGGAGGATACACAGATACGCAGTATTTT,CSGTWTSGRGGYTDTQYF
TRBV18,TRBJ1-5,NA,TRBD1,TGTGCCAGCTCACCAGCTCCGGGACAGGGGGCCCGTCAGCCCCAGCATTTT,CASSPAPGQGARQPQHF
TRBV2,TRBJ1-4,NA,TRBD1,TGTGCCAGCAGGCCGGGGACAGGGTTACTCGAAAAACTGTTTTTT,CASRPGTGLLEKLFF
TRBV6-5,TRBJ2-3,NA,NA,TGTGCCAGCAACAACCAGGGTCCTAGCACAGATACGCAGTATTTT,CASNNQGPSTDTQYF
TRBV6-5,TRBJ2-3,NA,TRBD2,TGTGCCAGCACCGGGGGGTTAACAGATACGCAGTATTTT,CASTGGLTDTQYF
TRBV14,TRBJ2-3,NA,NA,TGTGCCAGCAGCCCCTGGACGGGGATAGGCACAGATACGCAGTATTTT,CASSPWTGIGTDTQYF
TRBV7-2,TRBJ2-3,NA,NA,TGTGCCAGCAGCTTAGTGAGTGGGAGGCGAAATACGCAGTATTTT,CASSLVSGRRNTQYF
TRBV3-1/TRBV3-2,TRBJ2-3,NA,NA,TGTGCCAGCAGCCAAGAAGCGGGCAAGTTAGATACGCAGTATTTT,CASSQEAGKLDTQYF
TRBV11-2,TRBJ2-5,NA,TRBD2,TGTGCCAGCAGCTTAGTCGGCGGGAGGGCCCGAAAGACCCAGTACTTC,CASSLVGGRARKTQYF
TRBV2,TRBJ1-4,NA,NA,TGTGCCAGCAGTCAAGGGACTGATAATGAAAAACTGTTTTTT,CASSQGTDNEKLFF
TRBV30,TRBJ2-6,NA,NA,TGTGCCTGGGAGGGGGAAGGGGCCAACGTCCTGACTTTC,CAWEGEGANVLTF
TRBV5-6,TRBJ2-7,NA,TRBD2,TGTGCCAGCAGGGGACTAGCGGGAGGCCTCTACGAGCAGTACTTC,CASRGLAGGLYEQYF
TRBV2,TRBJ1-4,NA,NA,TGTGCCAGCAGTAGCGGACGGCGAACTAATGAAAAACTGTTTTTT,CASSSGRRTNEKLFF
TRBV19,TRBJ2-3,NA,NA,TGTGCCAGTAGTATAGACTTCCAGAGGGATACGCAGTATTTT,CASSIDFQRDTQYF
TRBV2,TRBJ1-2,NA,NA,TGTGCCAGCAGCGCTTGGGCCTTTGATGGCTACACCTTC,CASSAWAFDGYTF
TRBV11-2,TRBJ2-2,NA,TRBD2,TGTGCCAGCAGTTCAGGGACTAGCGGGAGAATAAACACCGGGGAGCTGTTTTTT,CASSSGTSGRINTGELFF
TRBV4-1,TRBJ2-7,NA,TRBD2,TGCGCCAGCAGCCTTGGGACTAGCGGGACCTACGAGCAGTACTTC,CASSLGTSGTYEQYF
TRBV28,TRBJ1-6,few,TRBD1,TGTGCCAGCAGTGGAGGACAGGCCCATAATTCACCCCTCCACTTT,CASSGGQAHNSPLHF
TRBV7-6,TRBJ1-1,NA,TRBD1,TGTGCCAGCAGCCTGGGGACAGGGGGGACGAACACTGAAGCTTTCTTT,CASSLGTGGTNTEAFF
TRBV6-5,TRBJ2-3,NA,NA,TGTGCCAGCAGCTCCTCGCGGGGTACGCAGTATTTT,CASSSSRGTQYF
TRBV12-3/TRBV12-4,TRBJ1-1,NA,NA,TGTGCCAGCAGTTTGGCAGGGGACTATGAAGCTTTCTTT,CASSLAGDYEAFF
TRBV19,TRBJ1-2,NA,NA,TGTGCCAGTACCTCAGAGAACAGAGCTAACTATGGCTACACCTTC,CASTSENRANYGYTF
TRBV27,TRBJ1-5,NA,NA,TGTGCCAGCAGGGGGGCAAGTTATAGCAATCAGCCCCAGCATTTT,CASRGASYSNQPQHF
TRBV5-1,TRBJ2-3,NA,TRBD2,TGCGCCAGCAGCTTGGGGACTAGCGCGCGGACAGATACGCAGTATTTT,CASSLGTSARTDTQYF
TRBV29-1,TRBJ1-3,NA,TRBD1,TGCAGCGTTGAAGGGGGACAGAACTCTGGAAACACCATATATTTT,CSVEGGQNSGNTIYF
TRBV3-1/TRBV3-2,TRBJ2-7,NA,TRBD2,TGTGCCAGCAGCACCCTAGCGGTCCCCTACGAGCAGTACTTC,CASSTLAVPYEQYF
TRBV28,TRBJ2-2,NA,NA,TGTGCCAGCAGCCCTAGGGGGACCGGGGAGCTGTTTTTT,CASSPRGTGELFF
TRBV6-4,TRBJ1-2,NA,NA,TGTGCCAGCAGTCCTTCGGGTACGAACTATGGCTACACCTTC,CASSPSGTNYGYTF